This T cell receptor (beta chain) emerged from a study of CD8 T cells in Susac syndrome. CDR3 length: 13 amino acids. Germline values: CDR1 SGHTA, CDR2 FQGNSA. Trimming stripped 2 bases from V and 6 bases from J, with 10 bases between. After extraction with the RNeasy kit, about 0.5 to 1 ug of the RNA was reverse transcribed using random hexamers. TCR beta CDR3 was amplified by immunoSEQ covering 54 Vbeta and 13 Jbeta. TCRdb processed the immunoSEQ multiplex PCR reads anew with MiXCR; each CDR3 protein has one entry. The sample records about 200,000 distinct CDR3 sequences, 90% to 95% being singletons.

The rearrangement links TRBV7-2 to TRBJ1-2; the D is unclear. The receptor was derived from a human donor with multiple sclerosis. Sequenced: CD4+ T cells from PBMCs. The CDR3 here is CASSLFPGDGYTF. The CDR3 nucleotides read TGTGCCAGCAGCTTATTCCCCGGAGATGGCTACACCTTC.